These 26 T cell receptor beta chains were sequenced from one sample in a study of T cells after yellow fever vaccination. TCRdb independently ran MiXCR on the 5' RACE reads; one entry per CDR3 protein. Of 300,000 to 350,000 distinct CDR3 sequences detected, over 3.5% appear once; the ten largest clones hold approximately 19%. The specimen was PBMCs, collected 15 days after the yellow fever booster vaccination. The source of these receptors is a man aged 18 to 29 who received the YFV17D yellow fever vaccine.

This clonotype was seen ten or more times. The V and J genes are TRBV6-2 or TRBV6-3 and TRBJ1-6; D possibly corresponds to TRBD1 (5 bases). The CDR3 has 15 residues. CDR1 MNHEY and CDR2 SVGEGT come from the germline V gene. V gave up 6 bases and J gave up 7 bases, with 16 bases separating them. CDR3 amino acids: CASRLDNQGNSPLHF. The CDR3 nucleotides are TGTGCCAGCAGGCTGGACAACCAAGGGAATTCACCCCTCCACTTT.

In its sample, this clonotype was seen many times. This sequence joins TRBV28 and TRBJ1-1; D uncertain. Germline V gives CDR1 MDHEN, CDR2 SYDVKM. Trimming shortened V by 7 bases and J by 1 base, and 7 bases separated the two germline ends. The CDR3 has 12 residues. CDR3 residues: CASNQKNTEAFF. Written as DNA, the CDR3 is TGTGCCAGCAACCAGAAGAACACTGAAGCTTTCTTT.

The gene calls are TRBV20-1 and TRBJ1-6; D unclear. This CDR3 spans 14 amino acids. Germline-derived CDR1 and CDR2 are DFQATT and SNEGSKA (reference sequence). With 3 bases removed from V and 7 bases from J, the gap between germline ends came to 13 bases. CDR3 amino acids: CSASLGFINSPLHF. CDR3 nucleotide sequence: TGCAGTGCTAGTTTGGGATTTATAAATTCACCCCTCCACTTT.

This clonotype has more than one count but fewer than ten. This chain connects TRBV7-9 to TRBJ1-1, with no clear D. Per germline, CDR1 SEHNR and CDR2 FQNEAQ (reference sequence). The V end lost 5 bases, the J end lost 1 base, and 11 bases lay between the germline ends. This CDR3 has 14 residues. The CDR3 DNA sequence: TGTGCCAGCAGCCCCTCACCTAGGAACACTGAAGCTTTCTTT. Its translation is CASSPSPRNTEAFF. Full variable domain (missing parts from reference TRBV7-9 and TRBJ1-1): DTGVSQNPRHKITKRGQNVTFRCDPISEHNRLYWYRQTLGQGPEFLTYFQNEAQLEKSRLLSDRFSAERPKGSFSTLEIQRTEQGDSAMYLCASSPSPRNTEAFFGQGTRLTVV.

Here the CDR3 DNA reads TGTGCCAGCAGCTTAGAGGCGGGGAGGCCCCAGCATTTT. Translation: CASSLEAGRPQHF. The chain is built from TRBV7-2 and TRBJ1-5; no reliable D call. The V end was cut by 1 base, the J end by 9 bases, with 10 bases between. The CDR3 consists of 13 residues. Germline V gene lookup returns CDR1 SGHTA and CDR2 FQGNSA.

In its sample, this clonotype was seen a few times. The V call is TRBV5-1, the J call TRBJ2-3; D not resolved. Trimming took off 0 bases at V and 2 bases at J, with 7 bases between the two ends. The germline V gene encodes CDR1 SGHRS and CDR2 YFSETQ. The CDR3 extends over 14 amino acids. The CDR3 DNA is TGCGCCAGCAGCTTGGATGCCGACACAGATACGCAGTATTTT. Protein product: CASSLDADTDTQYF. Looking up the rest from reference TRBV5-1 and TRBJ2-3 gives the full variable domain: KAGVTQTPRYLIKTRGQQVTLSCSPISGHRSVSWYQQTPGQGLQFLFEYFSETQRNKGNFPGRFSGRQFSNSRSEMNVSTLELGDSALYLCASSLDADTDTQYFGPGTRLTVL.

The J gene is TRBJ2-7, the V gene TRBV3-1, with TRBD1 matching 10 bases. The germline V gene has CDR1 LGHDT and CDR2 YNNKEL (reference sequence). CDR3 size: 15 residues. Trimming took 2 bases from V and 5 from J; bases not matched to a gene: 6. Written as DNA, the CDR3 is TGTGCCAGCAGCCAAACCGGGACAGGGGCCCACGAGCAGTACTTC. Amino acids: CASSQTGTGAHEQYF.

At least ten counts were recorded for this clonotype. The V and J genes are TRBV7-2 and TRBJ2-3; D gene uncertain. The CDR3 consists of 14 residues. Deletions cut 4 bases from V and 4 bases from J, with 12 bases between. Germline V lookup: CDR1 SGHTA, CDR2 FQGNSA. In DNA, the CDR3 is TGTGCCAGCAGCTCCCCCCCCCGGGCAGATACGCAGTATTTT. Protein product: CASSSPPRADTQYF.

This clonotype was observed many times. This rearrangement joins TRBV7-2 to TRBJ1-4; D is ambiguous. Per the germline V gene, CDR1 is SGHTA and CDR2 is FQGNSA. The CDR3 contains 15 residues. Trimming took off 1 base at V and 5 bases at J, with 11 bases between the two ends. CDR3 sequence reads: CASSLVHGMNEKLFF. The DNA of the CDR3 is TGTGCCAGCAGCTTAGTACACGGAATGAATGAAAAACTGTTTTTT.

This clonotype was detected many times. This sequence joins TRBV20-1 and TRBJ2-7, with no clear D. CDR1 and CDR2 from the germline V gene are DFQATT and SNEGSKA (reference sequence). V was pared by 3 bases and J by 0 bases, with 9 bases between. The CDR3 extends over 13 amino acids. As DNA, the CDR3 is TGCAGTGCTAGTCAACAACCCTCCTACGAGCAGTACGTC. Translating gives CSASQQPSYEQYV.

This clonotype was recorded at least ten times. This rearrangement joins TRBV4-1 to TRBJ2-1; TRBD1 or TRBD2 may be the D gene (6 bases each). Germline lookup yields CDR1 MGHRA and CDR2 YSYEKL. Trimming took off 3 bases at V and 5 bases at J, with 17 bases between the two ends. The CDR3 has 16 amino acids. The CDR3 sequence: CASSQKGGSYHNEQFF. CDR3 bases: TGCGCCAGCAGCCAGAAGGGGGGATCGTACCACAATGAGCAGTTCTTC.

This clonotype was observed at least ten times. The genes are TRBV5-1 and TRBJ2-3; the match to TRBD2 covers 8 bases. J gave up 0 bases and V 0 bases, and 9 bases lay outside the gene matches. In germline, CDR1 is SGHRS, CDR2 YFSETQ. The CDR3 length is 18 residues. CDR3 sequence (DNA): TGCGCCAGCAGCTTGGGACCGCAAGCGGGGGCAAGCACAGATACGCAGTATTTT. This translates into CASSLGPQAGASTDTQYF. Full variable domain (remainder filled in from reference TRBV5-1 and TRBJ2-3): KAGVTQTPRYLIKTRGQQVTLSCSPISGHRSVSWYQQTPGQGLQFLFEYFSETQRNKGNFPGRFSGRQFSNSRSEMNVSTLELGDSALYLCASSLGPQAGASTDTQYFGPGTRLTVL.

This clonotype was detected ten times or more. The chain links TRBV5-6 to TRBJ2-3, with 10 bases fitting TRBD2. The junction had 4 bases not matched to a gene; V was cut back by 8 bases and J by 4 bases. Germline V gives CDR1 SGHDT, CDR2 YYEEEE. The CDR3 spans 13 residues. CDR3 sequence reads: CASTSGVADTQYF. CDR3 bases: TGTGCCAGTACTAGCGGGGTAGCAGATACGCAGTATTTT. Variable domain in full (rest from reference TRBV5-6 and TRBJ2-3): DAGVTQSPTHLIKTRGQQVTLRCSPKSGHDTVSWYQQALGQGPQFIFQYYEEEERQRGNFPDRFSGHQFPNYSSELNVNALLLGDSALYLCASTSGVADTQYFGPGTRLTVL.

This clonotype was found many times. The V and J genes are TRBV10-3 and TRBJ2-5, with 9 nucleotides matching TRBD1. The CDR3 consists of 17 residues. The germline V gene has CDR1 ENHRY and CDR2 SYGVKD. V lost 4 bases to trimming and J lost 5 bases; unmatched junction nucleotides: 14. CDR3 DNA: TGTGCCATCAGTGGGCGATTACCGGGACAGGGTGGGGAGACCCAGTACTTC. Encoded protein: CAISGRLPGQGGETQYF.

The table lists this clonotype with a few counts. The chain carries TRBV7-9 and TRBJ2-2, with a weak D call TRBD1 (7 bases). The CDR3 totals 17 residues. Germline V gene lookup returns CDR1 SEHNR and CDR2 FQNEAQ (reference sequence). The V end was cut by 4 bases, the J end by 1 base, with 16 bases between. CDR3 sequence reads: CASSYGGTVVNTGELFF. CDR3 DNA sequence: TGTGCCAGCAGCTATGGGGGGACAGTAGTGAACACCGGGGAGCTGTTTTTT.

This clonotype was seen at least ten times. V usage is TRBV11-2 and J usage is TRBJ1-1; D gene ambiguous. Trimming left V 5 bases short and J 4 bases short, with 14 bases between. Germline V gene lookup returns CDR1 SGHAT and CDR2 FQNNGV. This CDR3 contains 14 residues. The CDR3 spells CASSGRETGTEAFF. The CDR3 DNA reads TGTGCCAGCAGCGGCCGGGAGACCGGCACTGAAGCTTTCTTT.

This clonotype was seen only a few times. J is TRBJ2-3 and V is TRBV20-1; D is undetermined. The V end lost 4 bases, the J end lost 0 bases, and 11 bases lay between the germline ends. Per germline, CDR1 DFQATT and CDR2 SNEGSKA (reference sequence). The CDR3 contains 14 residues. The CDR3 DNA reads TGCAGTGCTACGGGTCTCCCTAGCACAGATACGCAGTATTTT. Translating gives CSATGLPSTDTQYF.

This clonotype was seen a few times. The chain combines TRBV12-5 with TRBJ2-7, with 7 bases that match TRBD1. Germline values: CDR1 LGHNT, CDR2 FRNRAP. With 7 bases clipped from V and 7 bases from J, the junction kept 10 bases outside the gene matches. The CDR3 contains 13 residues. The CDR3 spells CASAVSTGEEQYF. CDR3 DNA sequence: TGTGCTAGTGCAGTTTCAACAGGGGAAGAGCAGTACTTC.

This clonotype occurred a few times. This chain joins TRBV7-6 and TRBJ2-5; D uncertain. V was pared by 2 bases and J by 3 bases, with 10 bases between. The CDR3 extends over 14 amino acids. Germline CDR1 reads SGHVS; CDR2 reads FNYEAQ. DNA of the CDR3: TGTGCCAGCAGCTTATTTTCTCCAGAAGAGACCCAGTACTTC. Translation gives CASSLFSPEETQYF.

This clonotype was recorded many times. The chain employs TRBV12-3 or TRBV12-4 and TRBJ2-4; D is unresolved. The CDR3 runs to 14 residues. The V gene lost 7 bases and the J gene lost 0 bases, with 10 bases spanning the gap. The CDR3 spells CASTLRLAKNIQYF. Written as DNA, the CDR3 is TGTGCCAGCACCCTCCGGCTAGCCAAAAACATTCAGTACTTC.

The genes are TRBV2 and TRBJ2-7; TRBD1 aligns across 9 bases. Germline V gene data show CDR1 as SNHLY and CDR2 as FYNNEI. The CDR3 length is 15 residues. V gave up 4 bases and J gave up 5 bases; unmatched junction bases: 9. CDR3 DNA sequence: TGTGCCAGCAGTGTTAACCGGGACAGGGCCCACGAGCAGTACGTC. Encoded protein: CASSVNRDRAHEQYV.

CDR3 nucleotides: TGTGCCAGCAGCCAAGAGCATAACCCGCGAGAGACCCAGTACTTC. This sequence encodes CASSQEHNPRETQYF. V is TRBV4-2 and J is TRBJ2-5; D is uncertain. The CDR3 length is 15 residues. The V and J ends lost 0 bases and 4 bases respectively, with 12 bases between them. Germline CDR1 and CDR2: LGHNA and YNFKEQ.

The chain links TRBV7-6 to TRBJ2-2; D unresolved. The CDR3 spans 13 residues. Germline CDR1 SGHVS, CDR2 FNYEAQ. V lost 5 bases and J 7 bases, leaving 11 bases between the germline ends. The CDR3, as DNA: TGTGCCAGCAGCGCTGACTCAGGCGGGGAGCTGTTTTTT. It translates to CASSADSGGELFF.

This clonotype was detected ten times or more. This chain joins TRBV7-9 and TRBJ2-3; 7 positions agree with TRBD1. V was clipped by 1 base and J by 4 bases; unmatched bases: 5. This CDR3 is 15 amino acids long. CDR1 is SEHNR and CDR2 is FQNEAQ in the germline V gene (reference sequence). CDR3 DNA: TGTGCCAGCAGCTTAGGGCAGGGGGTTTCAGATACGCAGTATTTT. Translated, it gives CASSLGQGVSDTQYF.

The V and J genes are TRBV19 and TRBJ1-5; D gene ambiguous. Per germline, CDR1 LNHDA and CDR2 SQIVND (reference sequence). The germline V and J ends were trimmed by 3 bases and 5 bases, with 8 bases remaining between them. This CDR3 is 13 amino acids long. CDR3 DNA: TGTGCCAGTAGTATGGACGTGTATCAGCCCCAGCATTTT. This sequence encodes CASSMDVYQPQHF.

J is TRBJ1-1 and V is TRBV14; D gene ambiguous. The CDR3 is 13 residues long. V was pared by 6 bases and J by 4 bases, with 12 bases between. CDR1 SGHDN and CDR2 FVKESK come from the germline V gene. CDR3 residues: CASRLNFGTEAFF. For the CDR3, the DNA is TGTGCCAGCAGGCTAAATTTTGGCACTGAAGCTTTCTTT.